The present entry profiles one T cell receptor (beta chain) with its context. Its antigen is unknown. Every one of the patients relapsed after autologous stem cell transplantation (brentuximab vedotin exposure was variable). Thawed PBMCs were subjected to magnetic negative selection, which yielded isolated CD8+ T cells. Complete response, partial response or progressive disease constituted the best response categories observed. Germline V lookup: CDR1 SNHLY, CDR2 FYNNEI. Losses at the gene ends were 5 bases for V and 8 bases for J; bases not matched to a gene: 6. The CDR3 spans 15 residues. This entry comes from a study of PD-1 blockade in classical Hodgkin lymphoma. The study, taken as a whole, reports: CD4+ TCR diversity, unlike CD8+, rose significantly by C4D1.

Data came from immunoSEQ multiplex PCR; TCRdb stores just in-frame clones and leaves some out. This sample carries about 5,600 clones, roughly four fifths of them seen once, and the ten largest clones take 9% to 12%. The sample in question was CD8+ T cells from blood, obtained at baseline. J is TRBJ2-1 and V is TRBV2; TRBD2 matches 13 bases. This clonotype originated in a human donor with classical Hodgkin lymphoma. CDR3 bases: TGTGCCAGCAGTACGGGACTAGCGGGGACGGATGAGCAGTTCTTC. It is translated as CASSTGLAGTDEQFF. The full variable domain, in which reference TRBV2 and TRBJ2-1 provide the parts outside the CDR3, is EPEVTQTPSHQVTQMGQEVILRCVPISNHLYFYWYRQILGQKVEFLVSFYNNEISEKSEIFDDQFSVERPDGSNFTLKIRSTKLEDSAMYFCASSTGLAGTDEQFFGPGTRLTVL.